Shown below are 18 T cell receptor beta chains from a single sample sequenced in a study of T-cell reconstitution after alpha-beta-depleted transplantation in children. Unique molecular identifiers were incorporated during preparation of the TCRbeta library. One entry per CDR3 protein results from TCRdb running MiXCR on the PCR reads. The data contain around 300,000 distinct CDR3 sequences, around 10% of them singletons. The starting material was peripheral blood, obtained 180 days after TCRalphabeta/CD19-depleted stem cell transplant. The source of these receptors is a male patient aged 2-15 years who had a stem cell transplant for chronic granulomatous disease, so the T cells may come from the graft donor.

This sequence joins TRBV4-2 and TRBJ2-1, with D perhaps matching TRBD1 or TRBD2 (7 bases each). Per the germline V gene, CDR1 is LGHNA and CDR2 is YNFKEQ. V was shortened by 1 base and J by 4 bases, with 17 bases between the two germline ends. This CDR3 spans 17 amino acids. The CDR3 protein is CASSQALGGGQYNEQFF. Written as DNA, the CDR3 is TGTGCCAGCAGCCAAGCGCTAGGGGGGGGACAGTACAATGAGCAGTTCTTC.

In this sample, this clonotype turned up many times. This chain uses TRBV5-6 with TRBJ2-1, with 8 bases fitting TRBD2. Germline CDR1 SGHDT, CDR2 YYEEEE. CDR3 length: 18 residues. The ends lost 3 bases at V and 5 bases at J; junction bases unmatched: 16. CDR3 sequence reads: CASSSRGYWREDNNEQFF. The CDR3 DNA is TGTGCCAGCAGCTCCCGGGGTTATTGGCGGGAGGATAACAATGAGCAGTTCTTC.

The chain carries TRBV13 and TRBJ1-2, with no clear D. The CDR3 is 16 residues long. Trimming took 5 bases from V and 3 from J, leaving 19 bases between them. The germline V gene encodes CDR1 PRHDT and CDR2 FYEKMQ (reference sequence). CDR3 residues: CASSVVPRGLDYGYTF. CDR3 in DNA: TGTGCCAGCAGCGTAGTACCTCGGGGTTTGGACTATGGCTACACCTTC.

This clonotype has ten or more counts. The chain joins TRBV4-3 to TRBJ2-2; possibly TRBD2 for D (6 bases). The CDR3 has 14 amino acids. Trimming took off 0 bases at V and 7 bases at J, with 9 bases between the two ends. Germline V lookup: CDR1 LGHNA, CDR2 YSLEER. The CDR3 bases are TGCGCCAGCAGCCAAGATTTGGGGGGCGGGGAGCTGTTTTTT. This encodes CASSQDLGGGELFF.

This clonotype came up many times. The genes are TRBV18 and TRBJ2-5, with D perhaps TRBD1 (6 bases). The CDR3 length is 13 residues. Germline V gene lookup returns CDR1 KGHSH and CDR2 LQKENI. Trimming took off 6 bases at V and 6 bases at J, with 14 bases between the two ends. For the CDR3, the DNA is TGTGCCAGCTCCGGACAGCTTAAGAAGACCCAGTACTTC. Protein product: CASSGQLKKTQYF.

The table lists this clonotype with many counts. As DNA, the CDR3 is TGTGCCAGCAGTATTGGACAGGCCAAAAGCTCCTACGAGCAGTACTTC. Translation gives CASSIGQAKSSYEQYF. The chain links TRBV12-3 or TRBV12-4 to TRBJ2-7; 7 nucleotides align to TRBD1. The CDR3 has 16 residues. Unmatched junction bases numbered 10, after V lost 5 bases and J lost 0 bases.

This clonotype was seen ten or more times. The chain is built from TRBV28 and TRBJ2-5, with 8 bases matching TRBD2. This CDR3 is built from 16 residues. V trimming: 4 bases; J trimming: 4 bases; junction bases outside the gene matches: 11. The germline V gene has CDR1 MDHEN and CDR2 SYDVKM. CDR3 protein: CASSSPLAGGLETQYF. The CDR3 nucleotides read TGTGCCAGCAGTTCCCCATTGGCGGGAGGATTAGAGACCCAGTACTTC.

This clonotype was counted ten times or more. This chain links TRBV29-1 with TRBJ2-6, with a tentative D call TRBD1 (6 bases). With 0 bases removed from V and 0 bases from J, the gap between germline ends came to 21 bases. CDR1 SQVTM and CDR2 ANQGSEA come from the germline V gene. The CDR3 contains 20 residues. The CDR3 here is CSVEDHRDILRNSGANVLTF. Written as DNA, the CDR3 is TGCAGCGTTGAAGATCACCGGGACATCCTCCGCAACTCTGGGGCCAACGTCCTGACTTTC.

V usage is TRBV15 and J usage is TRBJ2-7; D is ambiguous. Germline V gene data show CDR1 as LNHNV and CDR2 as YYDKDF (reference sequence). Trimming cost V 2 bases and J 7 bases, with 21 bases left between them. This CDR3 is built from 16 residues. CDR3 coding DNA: TGTGCCACCAGCAGACCCTTGGCGTTCGAGCTAGAAGAGCAGTACTTC. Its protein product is CATSRPLAFELEEQYF. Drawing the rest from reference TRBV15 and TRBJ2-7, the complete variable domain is DAMVIQNPRYQVTQFGKPVTLSCSQTLNHNVMYWYQQKSSQAPKLLFHYYDKDFNNEADTPDNFQSRRPNTSFCFLDIRSPGLGDTAMYLCATSRPLAFELEEQYFGPGTRLTVT.

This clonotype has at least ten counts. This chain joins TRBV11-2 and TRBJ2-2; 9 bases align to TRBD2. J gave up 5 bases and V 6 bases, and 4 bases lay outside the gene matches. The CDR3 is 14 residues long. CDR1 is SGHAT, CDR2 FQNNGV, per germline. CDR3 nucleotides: TGTGCCAGCAGATACGGACTAGCGACCGGGGAGCTGTTTTTT. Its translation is CASRYGLATGELFF.

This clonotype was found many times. Here the CDR3 DNA reads TGTGCCAGCAGCTTAGAAGGGACTCATGGCTACACCTTC. Residues: CASSLEGTHGYTF. The chain is built from TRBV7-8 and TRBJ1-2; D perhaps matches TRBD1 (5 bases). The CDR3 sequence is 13 residues long. The germline CDR1 and CDR2 sequences are SGHVS and FQNEAQ. Trimming removed 1 base at V and 6 bases at J, with 9 bases between. The full variable domain, its missing parts supplied by reference TRBV7-8 and TRBJ1-2, is GAGVSQSPRYKVAKRGQDVALRCDPISGHVSLFWYQQALGQGPEFLTYFQNEAQLDKSGLPSDRFFAERPEGSVSTLKIQRTQQEDSAVYLCASSLEGTHGYTFGSGTRLTVV.

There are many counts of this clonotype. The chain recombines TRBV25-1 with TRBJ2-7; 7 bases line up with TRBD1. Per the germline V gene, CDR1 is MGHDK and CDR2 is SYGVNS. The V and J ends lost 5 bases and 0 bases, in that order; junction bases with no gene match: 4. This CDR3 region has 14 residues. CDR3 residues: CASSPGQSSYEQYF. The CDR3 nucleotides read TGTGCCAGCAGTCCGGGACAGTCCTCCTACGAGCAGTACTTC.

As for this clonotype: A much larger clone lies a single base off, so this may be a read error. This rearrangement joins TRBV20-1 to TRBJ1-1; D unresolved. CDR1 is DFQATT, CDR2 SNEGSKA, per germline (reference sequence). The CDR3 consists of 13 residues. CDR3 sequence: CSARGGQNTEASF. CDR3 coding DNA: TGCAGTGCTAGAGGAGGGCAGAACACTGAAGCTTCCTTT.

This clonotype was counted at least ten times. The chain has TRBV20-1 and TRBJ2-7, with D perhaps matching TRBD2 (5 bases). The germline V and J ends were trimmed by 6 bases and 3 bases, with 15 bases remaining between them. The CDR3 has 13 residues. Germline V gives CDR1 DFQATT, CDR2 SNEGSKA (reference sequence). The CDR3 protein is CSAGRRLLYEQYF. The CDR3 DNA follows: TGCAGTGCCGGCCGTCGACTACTCTACGAGCAGTACTTC.

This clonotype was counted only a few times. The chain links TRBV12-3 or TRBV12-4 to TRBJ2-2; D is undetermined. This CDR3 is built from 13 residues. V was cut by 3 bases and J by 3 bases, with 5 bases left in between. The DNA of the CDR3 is TGTGCCAGCAGTTTCCAGGACACCGGGGAGCTGTTTTTT. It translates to CASSFQDTGELFF.

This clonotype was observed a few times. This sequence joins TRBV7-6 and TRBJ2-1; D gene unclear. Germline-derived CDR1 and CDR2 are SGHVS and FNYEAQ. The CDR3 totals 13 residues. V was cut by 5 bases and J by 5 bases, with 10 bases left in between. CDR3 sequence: CASSGNRDNEQFF. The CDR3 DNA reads TGTGCCAGCAGCGGTAATAGAGACAATGAGCAGTTCTTC.

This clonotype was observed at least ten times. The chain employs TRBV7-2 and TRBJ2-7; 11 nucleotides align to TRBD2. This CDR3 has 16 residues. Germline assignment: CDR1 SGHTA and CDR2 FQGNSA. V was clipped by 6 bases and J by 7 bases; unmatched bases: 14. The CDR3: CASRPRSGGAPVEQYF. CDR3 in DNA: TGTGCCAGCAGACCTCGTAGCGGGGGGGCCCCCGTGGAGCAGTACTTC.

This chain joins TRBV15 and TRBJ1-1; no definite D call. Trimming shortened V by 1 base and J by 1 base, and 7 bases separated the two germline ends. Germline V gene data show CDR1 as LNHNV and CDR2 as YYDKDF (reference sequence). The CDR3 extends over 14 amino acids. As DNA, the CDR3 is TGTGCCACCAGCAGAGTACATGAGAACACTGAAGCTTTCTTT. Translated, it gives CATSRVHENTEAFF.